This TCR beta chain is drawn from a study of CXCR3-negative and CXCR3-positive naive CD8 T cells. Study-wide findings and caveats: TRBV-TRBJ usage was similar across naive CXCR3 subsets but distinct in memory cells. Compared with CXCR3-negative naive cells, CXCR3-positive naive cells showed more hydrophobic TRB CDR3s. Similarly elevated diversity marked both naive subsets, with memory CD8+ cells showing far lower diversity.

Considering frequency, this clonotype is medium-sized. What it binds is not known. Naive cells were sorted as CD45RO-, CCR7+, CD27+ and CD95-. In preparing the TRB cDNA libraries, 5' RACE with UMI labels was used. Reprocessing the 5' RACE reads, TCRdb reports a single entry for every CDR3 protein and omits DNA. The repertoire table contains 7,500 to 8,500 distinct CDR3 sequences. This CDR3 has 17 amino acids. CDR1 is MNHEY, CDR2 SMNVEV, per germline (reference sequence). The chain couples TRBV27 to TRBJ2-1; there is no DNA to check the TCRdb D call of TRBD2. This receptor was taken from a human donor in good health. Some clones in this sample may be carry-over from other donors' samples. The specimen sequenced was naive CXCR3- CD8+ T cells from blood. Specified subset: CD45RO-CCR7+CD27+CD95- naive CD8+ T cells lacking CXCR3 (TNR3-). CDR3 in amino acids: CASTALLAGGPSNEQFF.